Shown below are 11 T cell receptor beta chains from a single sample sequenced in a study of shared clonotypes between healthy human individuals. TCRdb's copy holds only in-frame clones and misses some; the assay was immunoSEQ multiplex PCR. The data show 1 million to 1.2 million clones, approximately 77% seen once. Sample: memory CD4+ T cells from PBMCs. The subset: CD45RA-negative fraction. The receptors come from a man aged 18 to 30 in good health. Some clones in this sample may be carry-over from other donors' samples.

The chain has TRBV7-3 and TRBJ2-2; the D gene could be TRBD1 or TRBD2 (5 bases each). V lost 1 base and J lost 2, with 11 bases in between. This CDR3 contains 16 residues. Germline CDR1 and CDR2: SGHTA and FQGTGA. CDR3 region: CASSLMGVLNTGELFF. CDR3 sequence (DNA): TGTGCCAGCAGCTTAATGGGGGTCCTTAACACCGGGGAGCTGTTTTTT.

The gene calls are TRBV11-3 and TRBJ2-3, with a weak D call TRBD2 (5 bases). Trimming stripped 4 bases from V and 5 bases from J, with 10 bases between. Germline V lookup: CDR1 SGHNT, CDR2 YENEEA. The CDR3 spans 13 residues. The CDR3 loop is CASSSRAGDTQYF. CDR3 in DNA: TGTGCCAGCAGCTCGAGGGCGGGAGATACGCAGTATTTT.

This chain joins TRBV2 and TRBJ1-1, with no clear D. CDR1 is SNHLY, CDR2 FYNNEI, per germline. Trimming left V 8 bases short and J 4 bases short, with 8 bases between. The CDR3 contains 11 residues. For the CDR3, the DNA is TGTGCCAGCTCTAGAACCACTGAAGCTTTCTTT. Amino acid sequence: CASSRTTEAFF.

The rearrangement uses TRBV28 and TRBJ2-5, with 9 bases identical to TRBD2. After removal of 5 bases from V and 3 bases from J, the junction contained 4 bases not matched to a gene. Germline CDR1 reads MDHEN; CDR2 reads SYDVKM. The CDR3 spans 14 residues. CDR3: CASSLRLAEETQYF. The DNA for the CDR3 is TGTGCCAGCAGTCTCCGACTAGCGGAAGAGACCCAGTACTTC.

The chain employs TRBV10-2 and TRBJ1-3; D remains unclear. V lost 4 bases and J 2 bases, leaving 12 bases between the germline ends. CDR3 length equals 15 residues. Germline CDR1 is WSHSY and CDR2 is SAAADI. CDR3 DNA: TGCGCCAGCAGTGCTTTCCCGGCACCTGGAAACACCATATATTTT. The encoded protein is CASSAFPAPGNTIYF.

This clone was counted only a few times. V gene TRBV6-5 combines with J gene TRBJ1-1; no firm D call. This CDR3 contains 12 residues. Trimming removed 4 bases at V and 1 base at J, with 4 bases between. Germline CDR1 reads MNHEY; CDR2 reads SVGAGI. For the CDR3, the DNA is TGTGCCAGCAGTTCTCAGAACACTGAAGCTTTCTTT. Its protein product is CASSSQNTEAFF.

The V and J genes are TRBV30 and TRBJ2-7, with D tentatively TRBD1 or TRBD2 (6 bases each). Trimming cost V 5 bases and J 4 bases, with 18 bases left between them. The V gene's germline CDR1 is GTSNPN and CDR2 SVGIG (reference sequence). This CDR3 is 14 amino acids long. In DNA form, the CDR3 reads TGTGCCTGGTTAAGGGGGGTCGGAGGGTACGAGCAGTACTTC. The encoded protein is CAWLRGVGGYEQYF.

The CDR3 DNA follows: TGTGCCACCCTCGGAGGGAGGGAAGGAGCTTTCTTT. Its protein is CATLGGREGAFF. This chain links TRBV6-1 with TRBJ1-1; unclear D gene. V was pared by 10 bases and J by 10 bases, with 19 bases between. Looked up from germline, CDR1 is MNHNS and CDR2 is SASEGT. CDR3 size: 12 residues.

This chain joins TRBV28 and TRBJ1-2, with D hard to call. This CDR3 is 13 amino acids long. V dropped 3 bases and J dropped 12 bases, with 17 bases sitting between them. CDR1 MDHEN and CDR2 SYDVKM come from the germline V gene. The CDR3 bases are TGTGCCAGCAGTTTTGGTACATTTTTGGCAGACACCTTC. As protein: CASSFGTFLADTF.

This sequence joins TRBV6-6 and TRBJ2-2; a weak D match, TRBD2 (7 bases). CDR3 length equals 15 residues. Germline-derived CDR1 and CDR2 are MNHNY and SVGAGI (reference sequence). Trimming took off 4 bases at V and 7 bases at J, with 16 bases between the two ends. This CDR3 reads CASSLYGGRSGELFF. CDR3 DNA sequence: TGTGCCAGCAGTTTGTACGGGGGGCGGAGCGGGGAGCTGTTTTTT.

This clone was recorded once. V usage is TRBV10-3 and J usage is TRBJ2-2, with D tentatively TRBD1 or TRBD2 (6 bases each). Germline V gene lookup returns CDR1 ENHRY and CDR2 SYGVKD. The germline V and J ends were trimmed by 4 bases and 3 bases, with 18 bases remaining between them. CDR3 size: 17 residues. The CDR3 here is CAISGRGRESDTGELFF. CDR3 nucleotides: TGTGCCATCAGTGGCAGGGGTCGGGAGTCGGACACCGGGGAGCTGTTTTTT.